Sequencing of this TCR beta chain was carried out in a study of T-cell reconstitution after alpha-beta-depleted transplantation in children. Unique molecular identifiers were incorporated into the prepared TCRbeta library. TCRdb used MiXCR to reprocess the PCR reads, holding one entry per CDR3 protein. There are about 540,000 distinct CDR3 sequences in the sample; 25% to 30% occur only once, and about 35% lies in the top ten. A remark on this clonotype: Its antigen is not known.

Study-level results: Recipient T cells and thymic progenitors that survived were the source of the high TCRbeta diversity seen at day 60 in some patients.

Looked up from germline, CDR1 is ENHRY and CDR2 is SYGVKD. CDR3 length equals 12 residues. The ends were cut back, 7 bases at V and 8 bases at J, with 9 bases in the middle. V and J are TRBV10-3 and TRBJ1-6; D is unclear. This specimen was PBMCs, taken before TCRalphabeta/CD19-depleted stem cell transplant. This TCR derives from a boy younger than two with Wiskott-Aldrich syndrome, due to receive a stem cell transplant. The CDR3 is CAIKVLDSPLHF. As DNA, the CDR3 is TGTGCCATCAAGGTACTGGATTCACCCCTCCACTTT.